These 9 T cell receptor beta chains share one sample of origin, sequenced in a study of cytomegalovirus exposure and HLA in healthy donors. The PCR ran on 60 Vbeta and 13 Jbeta primers. Here immunoSEQ multiplex PCR was the method, and the copy in TCRdb shows in-frame clones only, minus some. The sample records roughly 160,000 clones, 70% to 80% being singletons. The sample comprised PBMCs. The receptors derive from a man aged 25 to 40 in good health and CMV-seronegative.

V usage is TRBV5-1 and J usage is TRBJ1-1; D call uncertain. In germline, CDR1 is SGHRS, CDR2 YFSETQ. V lost 9 bases to trimming and J lost 0 bases, with 9 bases between them. This CDR3 has 12 amino acids. The chain's CDR3 is CATLIMNTEAFF. For the CDR3, the DNA is TGCGCCACCCTTATAATGAACACTGAAGCTTTCTTT.

This sequence joins TRBV4-3 and TRBJ2-1; maybe TRBD1 (6 bases). Germline CDR1 reads LGHNA; CDR2 reads YSLEER. V lost 3 bases and J lost 2, with 14 bases in between. This CDR3 region has 16 residues. The CDR3 here is CASSHHTRGAYNEQFF. The CDR3 nucleotides are TGCGCCAGCAGCCACCACACCAGGGGTGCCTACAATGAGCAGTTCTTC.

V usage is TRBV21-1 and J usage is TRBJ1-4; TRBD1 was called by the table and not checked on the DNA. TRBV21-1 is termed a pseudogene. The CDR3 covers 18 residues. CDR3 residues: CASSQAAPTGARSEKLFF. The CDR3 DNA is TGTGCCAGCAGCCAAGCCGCCCCTACAGGGGCACGGAGTGAAAAACTGTTTTTT.

This clone appeared a few times. This chain joins TRBV7-2 and TRBJ1-5; TRBD1 aligns across 8 bases. CDR3 size: 16 residues. Germline V gives CDR1 SGHTA, CDR2 FQGNSA. V was pared by 6 bases and J by 2 bases, with 9 bases of the junction left unmatched. CDR3 nucleotide sequence: TGTGCCAGCAGGTCGGGACAGGTGGGGGGCAATCAGCCCCAGCATTTT. As protein: CASRSGQVGGNQPQHF.

V gene TRBV7-2 combines with J gene TRBJ2-7; TRBD2 is a possible D gene (5 bases). CDR3 length: 15 residues. Germline CDR1 reads SGHTA; CDR2 reads FQGNSA. V lost 2 bases and J 0 bases, leaving 11 bases between the germline ends. CDR3 residues: CASSLFGVNSYEQYF. The CDR3 coding sequence is TGTGCCAGCAGCTTATTCGGGGTGAACTCCTACGAGCAGTACTTC.

The chain couples TRBV5-4 to TRBJ2-7, with a tentative D call TRBD2 (5 bases). The CDR3 has 17 amino acids. Germline CDR1 and CDR2: SGHNT and YYREEE (reference sequence). V lost 3 bases and J lost 0, with 19 bases in between. Here the CDR3 reads CASSSPRETASSYEQYF. As DNA, the CDR3 is TGTGCCAGCAGCTCCCCGAGGGAGACGGCAAGCTCCTACGAGCAGTACTTC.

The rearrangement joins TRBV7-3 to TRBJ1-2, with a weak D call TRBD1 (5 bases). V lost 3 bases and J 6 bases, leaving 11 bases between the germline ends. Germline V gene data show CDR1 as SGHTA and CDR2 as FQGTGA. The CDR3 loop spans 13 amino acids. This CDR3 reads CASSFGGSHGYTF. In DNA form, the CDR3 reads TGTGCCAGCAGCTTCGGGGGTAGTCATGGCTACACCTTC.

The V gene is TRBV4-3, the J gene TRBJ1-6; 7 bases align to TRBD1. The CDR3 has 15 residues. Trimming cost V 2 bases and J 9 bases; bases outside gene matches: 7. Per germline, CDR1 LGHNA and CDR2 YSLEER. CDR3 loop: CASSQRDSEVSPLHF. CDR3 coding DNA: TGCGCCAGCAGCCAAAGGGACAGCGAAGTTTCACCCCTCCACTTT.

The chain recombines TRBV18 with TRBJ2-5, with 7 bases identical to TRBD1. The ends lost 4 bases at V and 1 base at J; junction bases unmatched: 3. Germline CDR1 KGHSH, CDR2 LQKENI. The CDR3 is made up of 14 amino acids. The chain's CDR3 is CASSRDSTQETQYF. As DNA, the CDR3 is TGTGCCAGCTCACGGGACAGTACCCAAGAGACCCAGTACTTC. Looking up the rest from reference TRBV18 and TRBJ2-5 gives the full variable domain: NAGVMQNPRHLVRRRGQEARLRCSPMKGHSHVYWYRQLPEEGLKFMVYLQKENIIDESGMPKERFSAEFPKEGPSILRIQQVVRGDSAAYFCASSRDSTQETQYFGPGTRLLVL.